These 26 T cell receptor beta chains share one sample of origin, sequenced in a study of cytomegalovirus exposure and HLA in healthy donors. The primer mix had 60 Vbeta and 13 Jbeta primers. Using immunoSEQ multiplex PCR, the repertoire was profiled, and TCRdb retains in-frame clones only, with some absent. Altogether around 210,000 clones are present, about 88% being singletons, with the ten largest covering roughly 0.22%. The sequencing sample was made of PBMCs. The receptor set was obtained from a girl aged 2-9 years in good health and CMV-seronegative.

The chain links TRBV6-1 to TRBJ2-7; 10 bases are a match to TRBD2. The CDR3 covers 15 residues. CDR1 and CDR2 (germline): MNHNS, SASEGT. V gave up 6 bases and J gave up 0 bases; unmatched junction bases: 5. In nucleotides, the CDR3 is TGTGCCAGCAGGACCAGCGGGAGGGCCTCCTACGAGCAGTACTTC. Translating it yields CASRTSGRASYEQYF.

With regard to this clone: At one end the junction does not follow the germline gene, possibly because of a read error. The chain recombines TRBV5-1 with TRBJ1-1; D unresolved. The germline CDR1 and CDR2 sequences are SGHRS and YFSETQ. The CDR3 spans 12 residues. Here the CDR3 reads CASGFGDTEAFF. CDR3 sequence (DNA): TGCGCCAGCGGCTTCGGGGATACTGAAGCTTTCTTT. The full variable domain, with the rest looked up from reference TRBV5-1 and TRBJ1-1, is KAGVTQTPRYLIKTRGQQVTLSCSPISGHRSVSWYQQTPGQGLQFLFEYFSETQRNKGNFPGRFSGRQFSNSRSEMNVSTLELGDSALYLCASGFGDTEAFFGQGTRLTVV.

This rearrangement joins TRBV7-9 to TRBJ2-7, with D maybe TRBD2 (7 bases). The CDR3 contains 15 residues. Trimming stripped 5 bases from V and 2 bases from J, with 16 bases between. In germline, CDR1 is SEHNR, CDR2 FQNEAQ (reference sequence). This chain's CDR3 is CASSAWTRGTYEQYF. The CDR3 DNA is TGTGCCAGCAGCGCCTGGACTAGGGGGACCTACGAGCAGTACTTC.

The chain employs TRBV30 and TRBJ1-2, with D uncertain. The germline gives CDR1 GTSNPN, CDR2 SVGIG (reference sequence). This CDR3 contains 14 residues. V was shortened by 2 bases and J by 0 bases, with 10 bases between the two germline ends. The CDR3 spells CAWSQQNTNYGYTF. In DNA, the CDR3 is TGTGCCTGGAGTCAACAGAACACTAACTATGGCTACACCTTC.

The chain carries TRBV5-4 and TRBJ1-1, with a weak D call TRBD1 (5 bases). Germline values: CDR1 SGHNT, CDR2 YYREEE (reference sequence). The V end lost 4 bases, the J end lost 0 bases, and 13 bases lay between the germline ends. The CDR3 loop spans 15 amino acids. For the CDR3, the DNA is TGTGCCAGCAGCGGGGCCCCCAGGATGAACACTGAAGCTTTCTTT. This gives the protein CASSGAPRMNTEAFF.

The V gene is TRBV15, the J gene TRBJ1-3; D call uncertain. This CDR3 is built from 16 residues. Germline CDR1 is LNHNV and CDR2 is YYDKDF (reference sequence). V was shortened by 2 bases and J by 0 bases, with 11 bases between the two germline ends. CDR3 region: CATSRSPKSSGNTIYF. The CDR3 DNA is TGTGCCACCAGCAGATCCCCGAAGAGCTCTGGAAACACCATATATTTT.

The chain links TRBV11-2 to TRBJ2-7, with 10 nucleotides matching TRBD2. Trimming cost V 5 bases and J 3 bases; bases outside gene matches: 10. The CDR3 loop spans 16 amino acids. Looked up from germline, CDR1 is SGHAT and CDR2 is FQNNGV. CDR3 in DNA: TGTGCCAGCAGCCGATCCGGGACTAGCGTAATCTACGAGCAGTACTTC. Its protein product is CASSRSGTSVIYEQYF.

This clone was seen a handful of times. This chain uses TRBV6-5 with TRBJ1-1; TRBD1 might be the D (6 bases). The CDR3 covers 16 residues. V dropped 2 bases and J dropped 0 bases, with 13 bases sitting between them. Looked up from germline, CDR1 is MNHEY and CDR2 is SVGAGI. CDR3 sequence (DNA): TGTGCCAGCAGTTACGGGACACTTACCATGAACACTGAAGCTTTCTTT. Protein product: CASSYGTLTMNTEAFF.

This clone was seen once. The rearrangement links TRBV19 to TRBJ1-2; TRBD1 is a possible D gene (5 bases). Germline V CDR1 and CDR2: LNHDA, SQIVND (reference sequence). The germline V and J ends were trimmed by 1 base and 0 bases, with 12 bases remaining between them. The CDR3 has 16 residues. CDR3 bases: TGTGCCAGTAGTATAGGACAGCCTTTAGCTAACTATGGCTACACCTTC. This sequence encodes CASSIGQPLANYGYTF.

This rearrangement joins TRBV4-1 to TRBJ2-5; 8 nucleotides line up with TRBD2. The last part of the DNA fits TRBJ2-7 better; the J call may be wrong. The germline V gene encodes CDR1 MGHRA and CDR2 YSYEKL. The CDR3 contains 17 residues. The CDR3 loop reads CASSQDPSGGATYEQYF. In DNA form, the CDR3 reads TGCGCCAGCAGCCAAGATCCCTCGGGGGGGGCTACCTACGAGCAGTACTTC.

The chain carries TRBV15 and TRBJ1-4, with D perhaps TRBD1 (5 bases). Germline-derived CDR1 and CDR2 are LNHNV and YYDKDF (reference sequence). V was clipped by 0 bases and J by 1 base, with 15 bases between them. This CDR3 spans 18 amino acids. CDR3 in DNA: TGTGCCACCAGCAGAGATTTCCCCGCGGGGGTAACTAATGAAAAACTGTTTTTT. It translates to CATSRDFPAGVTNEKLFF.

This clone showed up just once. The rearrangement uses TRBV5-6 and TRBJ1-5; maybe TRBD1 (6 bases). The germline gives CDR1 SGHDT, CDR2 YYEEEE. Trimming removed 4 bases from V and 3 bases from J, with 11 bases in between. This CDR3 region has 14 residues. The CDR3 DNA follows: TGTGCCAGCAGCCAACAGGGCTACAATCAGCCCCAGCATTTT. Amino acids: CASSQQGYNQPQHF.

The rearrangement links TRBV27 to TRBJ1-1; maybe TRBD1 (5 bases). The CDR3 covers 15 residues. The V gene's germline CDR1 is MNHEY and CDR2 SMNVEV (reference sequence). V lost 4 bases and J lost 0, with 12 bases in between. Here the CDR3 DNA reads TGTGCCAGCAGTTCCAGGGCCCCGTTGAACACTGAAGCTTTCTTT. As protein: CASSSRAPLNTEAFF.

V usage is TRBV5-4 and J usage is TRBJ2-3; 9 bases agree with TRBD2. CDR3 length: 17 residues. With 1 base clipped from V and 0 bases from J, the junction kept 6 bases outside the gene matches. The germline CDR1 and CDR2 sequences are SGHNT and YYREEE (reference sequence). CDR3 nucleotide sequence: TGTGCCAGCAGCTTGAGGTTAGCGGGGGCCAGCACAGATACGCAGTATTTT. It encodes CASSLRLAGASTDTQYF.

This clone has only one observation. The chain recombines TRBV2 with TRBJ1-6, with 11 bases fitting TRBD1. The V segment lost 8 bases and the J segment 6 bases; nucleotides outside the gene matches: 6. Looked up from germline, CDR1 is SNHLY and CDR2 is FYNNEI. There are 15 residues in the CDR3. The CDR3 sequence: CASRSGTGGNSPLHF. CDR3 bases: TGTGCCAGCCGCTCCGGGACAGGGGGTAATTCACCCCTCCACTTT.

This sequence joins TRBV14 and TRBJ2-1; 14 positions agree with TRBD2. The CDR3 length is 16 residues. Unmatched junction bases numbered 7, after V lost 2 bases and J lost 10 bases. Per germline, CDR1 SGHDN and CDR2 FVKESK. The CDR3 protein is CASSQPGLAGVKEQFF. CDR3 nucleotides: TGTGCCAGCAGCCAACCGGGACTAGCGGGAGTGAAAGAGCAGTTCTTC.

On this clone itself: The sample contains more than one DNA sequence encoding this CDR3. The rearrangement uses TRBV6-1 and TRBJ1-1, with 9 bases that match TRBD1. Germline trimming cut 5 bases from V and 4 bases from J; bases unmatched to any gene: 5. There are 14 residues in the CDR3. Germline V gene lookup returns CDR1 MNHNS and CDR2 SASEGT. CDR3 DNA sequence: TGTGCCAGCAGTTTGGACAGGGGTTCCACTGAAGCTTTCTTT. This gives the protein CASSLDRGSTEAFF.

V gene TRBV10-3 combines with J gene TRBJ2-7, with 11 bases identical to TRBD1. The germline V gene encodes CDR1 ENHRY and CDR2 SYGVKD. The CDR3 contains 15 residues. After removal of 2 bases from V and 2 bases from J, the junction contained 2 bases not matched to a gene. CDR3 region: CAISEGGQGAYEQYF. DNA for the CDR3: TGTGCCATCAGTGAGGGGGGACAGGGGGCCTACGAGCAGTACTTC.

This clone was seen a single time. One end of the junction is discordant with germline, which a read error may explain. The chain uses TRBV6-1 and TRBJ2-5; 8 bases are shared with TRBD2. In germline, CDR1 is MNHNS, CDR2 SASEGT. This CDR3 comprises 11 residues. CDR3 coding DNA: TGTGCCGGCAGGTGGACTAGCCCCCAGTACTTC. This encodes CAGRWTSPQYF.

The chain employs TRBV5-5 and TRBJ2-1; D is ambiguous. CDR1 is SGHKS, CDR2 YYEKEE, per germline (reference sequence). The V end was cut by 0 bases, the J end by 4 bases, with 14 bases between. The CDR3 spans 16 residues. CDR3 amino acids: CASSLGLSPLYNEQFF. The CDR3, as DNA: TGTGCCAGCAGCTTGGGACTTAGCCCCTTATACAATGAGCAGTTCTTC.

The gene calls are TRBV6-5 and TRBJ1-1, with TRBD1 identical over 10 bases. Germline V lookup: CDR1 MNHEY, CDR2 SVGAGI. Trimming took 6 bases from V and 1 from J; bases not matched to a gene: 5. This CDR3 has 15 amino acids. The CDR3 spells CASSLRDRGNTEAFF. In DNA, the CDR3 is TGTGCCAGCAGCCTCCGGGACAGGGGGAACACTGAAGCTTTCTTT.

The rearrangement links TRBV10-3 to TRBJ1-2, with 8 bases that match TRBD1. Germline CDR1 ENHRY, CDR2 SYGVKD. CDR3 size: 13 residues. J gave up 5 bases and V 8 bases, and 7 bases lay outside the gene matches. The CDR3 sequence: CAISSTGEYGYTF. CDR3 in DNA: TGTGCCATCTCCTCGACAGGGGAATATGGCTACACCTTC.

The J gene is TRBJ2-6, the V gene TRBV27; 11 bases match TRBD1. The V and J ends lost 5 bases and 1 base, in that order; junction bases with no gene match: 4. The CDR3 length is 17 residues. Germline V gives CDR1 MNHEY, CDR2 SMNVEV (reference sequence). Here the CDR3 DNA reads TGTGCCAGCAGTCCCGGGACAGGGGGGTCTGGGGCCAACGTCCTGACTTTC. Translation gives CASSPGTGGSGANVLTF.

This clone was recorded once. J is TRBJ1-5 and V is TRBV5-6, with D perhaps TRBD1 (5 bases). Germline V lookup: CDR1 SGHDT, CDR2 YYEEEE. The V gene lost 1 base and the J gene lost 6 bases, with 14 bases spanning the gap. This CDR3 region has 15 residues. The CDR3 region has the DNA TGTGCCAGCAGCTTGTCGTCAGGGTTGTCTCAGCCCCAGCATTTT. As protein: CASSLSSGLSQPQHF.

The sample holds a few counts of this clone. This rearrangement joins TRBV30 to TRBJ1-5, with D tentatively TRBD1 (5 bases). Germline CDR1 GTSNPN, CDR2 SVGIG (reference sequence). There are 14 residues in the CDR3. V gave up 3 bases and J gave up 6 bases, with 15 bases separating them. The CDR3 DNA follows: TGTGCCTGGAGCCCAGACAGAATTAGTCAGCCCCAGCATTTT. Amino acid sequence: CAWSPDRISQPQHF.

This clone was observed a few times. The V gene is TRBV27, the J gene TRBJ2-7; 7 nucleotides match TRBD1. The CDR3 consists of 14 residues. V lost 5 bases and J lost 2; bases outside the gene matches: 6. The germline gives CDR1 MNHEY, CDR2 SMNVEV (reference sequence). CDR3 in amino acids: CASSRGDRAYEQYF. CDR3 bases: TGTGCCAGCAGTAGAGGGGACAGAGCCTACGAGCAGTACTTC.